This entry describes one TCR beta chain. Its antigen remains unidentified. This sample is part of a study of T cell responses to AZD1222 COVID-19 vaccine. Looking at the study overall: Second-dose intervals of approximately 4 or approximately 12 weeks were pooled.

General study findings and limits: Most donors were white British, females outnumbered males, and clonal diversity was possibly underestimated. In the spike-specific TCR repertoire, nearly half reportedly target unmutated variant regions.

CDR3 length: 13 residues. V was pared by 4 bases and J by 2 bases, with 11 bases between. Germline CDR1 reads GTSNPN; CDR2 reads SVGIG (reference sequence). The protocol was immunoSEQ multiplex PCR, while the TCRdb copy is restricted to in-frame clones and leaves out a portion. The table lists about 140,000 clones, approximately 86% of them singletons. The origin of this receptor is an adult in good health. The material sequenced was peripheral blood, taken on day 0 of AZD1222 vaccination. This rearrangement joins TRBV30 to TRBJ1-2, with D possibly TRBD1 on 6 matching bases. CDR3 nucleotide sequence: TGTGCCTGGAAGGCAGGGGACAACTATGGCTACACCTTC. Its protein product is CAWKAGDNYGYTF.